This TCR beta chain was observed in a study of shared clonotypes between healthy human individuals. Turning to the study itself: Those who served as donors were a couple of women and a few men between the ages of 18 and 49. Findings of the study overall: Non-shared clonotypes showed lower generation probabilities than clonotypes common to all four donors. Limitation of the genetic and exposure-history diversity represented came from the few donors.

With regard to this clone: Its antigen is as yet unknown.

From CD4+ cells came CD45RA+ naive and CD45RA-negative memory subsets. Germline-derived CDR1 and CDR2 are SGHNT and YYREEE (reference sequence). The trim removed 1 base at V and 2 bases at J, leaving 3 bases unmatched. The CDR3 loop spans 15 amino acids. Assay used: immunoSEQ multiplex PCR; TCRdb lists only in-frame clones, some missing. The repertoire holds roughly 1,500,000 clones, with about 98.5% as singletons. The TCR comes from a man aged 25 to 40 in good health. The source material was naive CD4+ T cells sorted from blood. Stated subset: CD45RA+ positively selected. The rearrangement joins TRBV5-4 to TRBJ1-3; 7 bases line up with TRBD1. The CDR3 nucleotides read TGTGCCAGCAGCTTGAACAGGGGAACTGGAAACACCATATATTTT. This gives the protein CASSLNRGTGNTIYF.